This T cell receptor beta chain was sequenced for a study of blood T cell repertoires in COVID-19. Study in general: Specimens from acute and convalescent COVID-19 originated in the United States, Italy and Spain. In each case, the material was cDNA or gDNA derived from T cells, B-cell-depleted T cells, or PBMCs.

Germline loops: CDR1 SGHTA, CDR2 FQGTGA. The CDR3 has 16 amino acids. J gave up 0 bases and V 7 bases, and 9 bases lay outside the gene matches. Authors' processing steps: Amplification from reference gene primers served as the basis for estimated nucleated cell counts. Here immunoSEQ multiplex PCR was the method, and the copy in TCRdb shows in-frame clones only, minus some. D and trimming come from the DNA, and the V and J calls and clone size come from that table. The sample lists about 300,000 clones, around 88% occurring once. The V and J genes are TRBV7-3 and TRBJ2-3; TRBD2 matches at 8 bases. The source of this sequence is a woman aged 45 to 65 with acute or convalescent COVID-19. Sequenced sample: peripheral blood. The CDR3 nucleotides are TGTGCCAGCACCCTACGGGGGGGTACTAGCACAGATACGCAGTATTTT. Amino acids: CASTLRGGTSTDTQYF.